The entry that follows covers one TCR beta chain sequence. Some clones are missing from TCRdb's copy, which holds only in-frame ones; the method was immunoSEQ multiplex PCR. The sample gives roughly 100,000 clones, almost 95% of which show up once; 0.9% to 0.95% is in the top ten. This entry comes from a study of T cell changes during pregnancy in multiple sclerosis. Germline CDR1 MNHEY, CDR2 SVGAGI. This CDR3 spans 16 amino acids. The V end was cut by 2 bases, the J end by 4 bases, with 12 bases between. This specimen consisted of peripheral blood, obtained after pregnancy. The chain couples TRBV6-5 to TRBJ2-6; weak D call: TRBD1 (5 bases). The sequence was collected from a female donor with multiple sclerosis, enrolled in a pregnancy study. The CDR3 region is CASSYTQQAGANVLTF. CDR3 bases: TGTGCCAGCAGTTACACCCAACAGGCGGGGGCCAACGTCCTGACTTTC.